This entry describes one T cell receptor (beta chain). Since a much larger clone is just one base distant, this may be a read error. MiXCR, run by TCRdb on the 5' RACE reads, gives a single entry per CDR3 protein. This table holds 240,000 or so distinct CDR3 sequences, around 10% found once. These data belong to a study of CD8 T cells in ankylosing spondylitis. In germline, CDR1 is LGHDT, CDR2 YNNKEL (reference sequence). The length of the CDR3 is 19 residues. Sequenced sample: blood, either unsorted or a sorted T cell fraction (not recorded which). The chain joins TRBV3-1 to TRBJ2-1; TRBD1 or TRBD2 may be the D gene (6 bases each). The sequence was obtained from a male donor with ankylosing spondylitis or in good health (not recorded which). CDR3: CTSSQTGFQVSGSYNEQFF. The CDR3, as DNA: TGTACCAGCAGCCAGACAGGATTCCAGGTTAGCGGCTCCTACAATGAGCAGTTCTTC.